This note documents a single T cell receptor beta chain sequence. Its antigen remains undetermined. Within one base of it there is no much larger clone, and no base qualities were kept. This specimen comes from a study of shared clonotypes between healthy human individuals (dated by TCRdb to 2018 to 2020). At the level of the whole study: Three men and a couple of women, aged 18 to 49 years, made up the cohort. Between about 0.8 and 9 billion PBMCs per donor were obtained by leukapheresis. For each donor, CD4 naive and CD4 memory were each run on three plates, CD8 naive on two plates, and CD8 memory on one plate. Blood TCR repertoires of five healthy adults were deeply sequenced to estimate repertoire size and the extent of clonotype sharing between individuals. Different laboratories and diverse techniques were used to prepare libraries and sequence TCR repertoires, to increase sequencing depth and limit assay-specific biases.

For the CD8 naive samples, CD45RO-negative cells were positively selected for CCR7, yielding a CD45RA+CCR7+ population from which TemRA cells were excluded. Donors were healthy HIV-negative adults with no recently reported acute infections or vaccinations. Only Caucasian adults living in Nashville, Tennessee, USA were represented among the donors. After blood collection by leukapheresis, PBMCs were isolated using Ficoll-Histopaque density gradient centrifugation and then cryopreserved in the vapor phase of liquid nitrogen. Analytical flow cytometry was used to check the purity and quantity of each magnetically sorted T cell population. Genomic DNA was isolated from every sorted fraction and measured by UV absorbance on a Nanodrop 2000c. Findings and caveats that apply to the study as a whole: Rarefaction of sorted-subset datasets indicated incomplete sequencing despite the large sequencing depth. Clonotypes shared by all four sorted-subset donors showed higher generation probabilities than non-shared clonotypes. Naive subsets generally had larger estimated clonotype richness than memory subsets did. Pairwise subsampling led to the expectation that sequencing depth would affect the degree of clonotype sharing among donors. The genetic and exposure-history diversity represented was limited by the small number of donors. Sampling was restricted to blood, and TCR repertoires in tissues likely differ from the TCR repertoires found in blood. About 5% of naive CD4, 3.5% of naive CD8, approximately 2.2% of memory CD4, and about 0.4% of memory CD8 clonotypes were shared across several donors.

Including cysteine and phenylalanine, the CDR3 has 14 amino acids. The entry retains the CDR3 DNA only, 42 bases that are in frame from base 1. CDR1 and CDR2 are read off the germline V gene as SGHAT and FQNNGV. Clipping removes 0 bases from V and 13 bases from J, with 6 as the unmatched junction base count. Using the deep immunoSEQ assay, TCR CDR3 regions were amplified from genomic DNA by multiplex PCR. Extracted genomic DNA from each cell subset was spread evenly across all wells of several immunoSEQ 96-well plates, with each plate serving as a replicate. For sorted subsets, roughly 200 ng of genomic DNA, equivalent to 25,000 to 30,000 T cell genomes, went into each replicate PCR. The purified libraries were quantified using a Qubit 3.0 fluorometer, sized with a Bioanalyzer 2100, and then quantified again using the KAPA Library Quantification kit. Each immunoSEQ 96-well plate was sequenced on its own single-read 150-cycle Illumina NextSeq 550 flow cell. As for how the authors treated the data: Because the immunoSEQ output included only junctional sequences and no quality scores, the filtering could not be the same as the filtering used for full-length reads. Sequences were annotated with PyIR, a Python wrapper for IgBLAST v1.9, using IMGT germline references to assign V/J genes and CDR3. Reads were removed for weak V/J assignments (E-value above 1e-6), missing CDR3, stop codons, out-of-frame junctions, or ambiguous translated residues. V3J clonotypes were defined as sequences sharing the same inferred V gene, J gene, and CDR3 amino acid sequence. To compute the percentage overlap between repertoires, the number of shared unique clonotypes was divided by the size of the smaller repertoire. Richness of each repertoire was evaluated using RTK rarefaction, the Chao1 estimator, and Recon v2.1 estimates of unobserved clonotypes. Generation probabilities were computed with OLGA for all TCRbeta clonotypes obtained by the gDNA method from four donors. In its TCRdb copy, this immuneACCESS table keeps in-frame sequences only and misses some clones. Where compared with another copy, unresolved V genes explain less than half of these, and the others have no known cause. The D gene and trimming were derived from the DNA, and the V and J assignments and clone size from that table. The sample yields some 1,900,000 clones; about 95% were counted once. The top ten clonotypes cover 1.2% of the sample.

The source is a man aged 18-30 years in good health. The V and J genes are TRBV11-2 and TRBJ1-6, with TRBD1 identical over 7 junction bases. What was sequenced was naive CD8+ T cells sorted from blood. The cell subset or site label, read with the paper, signifies: CD45RA+CCR7+. The CDR3 is CASSLETGSLPLHF. Here is the DNA: TGTGCCAGCAGCTTAGAGACAGGGTCCCTCCCCCTCCACTTT.